These 21 T cell receptor beta chains came from one sample sequenced in a study of blood T cell repertoires in COVID-19. Assay used: immunoSEQ multiplex PCR; TCRdb lists only in-frame clones, some missing. The top ten hold roughly 10% of the sample, which has approximately 170,000 clones, more than 65% seen once. The source material was peripheral blood. These receptors were collected from an elderly woman with active or convalescent COVID-19.

This clone was seen a handful of times. The V gene is TRBV6-5, the J gene TRBJ1-1; D call uncertain. Germline CDR1 and CDR2: MNHEY and SVGAGI. V was clipped by 4 bases and J by 1 base, with 7 bases between them. The CDR3 runs to 13 residues. The CDR3 nucleotides are TGTGCCAGCAGTTTTTACGGGAACACTGAAGCTTTCTTT. Translation gives CASSFYGNTEAFF.

The chain joins TRBV5-1 to TRBJ2-1; 9 positions agree with TRBD2. This CDR3 contains 16 residues. Germline CDR1 is SGHRS and CDR2 is YFSETQ. V shed 0 bases and J 5 bases; nucleotides not matched to a gene: 6. The DNA of the CDR3 is TGCGCCAGCAGCTTGGTGGGTAGCGGGAGCCACAATGAGCAGTTCTTC. It translates to CASSLVGSGSHNEQFF.

This chain uses TRBV7-3 with TRBJ1-1, with 8 bases that match TRBD1. With 5 bases clipped from V and 11 bases from J, the junction kept 16 bases outside the gene matches. There are 15 residues in the CDR3. Germline V gene sequence: CDR1 SGHTA, CDR2 FQGTGA. This CDR3 reads CASSRTGSPTEVAFF. In DNA, the CDR3 is TGTGCCAGCAGCCGGACAGGGTCGCCCACCGAAGTGGCTTTCTTT.

The chain has TRBV2 and TRBJ2-2; 9 nucleotides line up with TRBD2. The CDR3 totals 15 residues. The J segment lost 8 bases and the V segment lost 5 bases, leaving 9 bases of the junction unmatched. CDR1 and CDR2 from the germline V gene are SNHLY and FYNNEI. The CDR3 spells CASSMSGRLAGELFF. In DNA form, the CDR3 reads TGTGCCAGCAGTATGAGCGGGAGGTTGGCAGGGGAGCTGTTTTTT.

CDR3 loop: CSAGRGYEQYF. The CDR3 region has the DNA TGCAGCGCCGGTAGGGGCTACGAGCAGTACTTC. The gene calls are TRBV29-1 and TRBJ2-7, with D maybe TRBD1 (5 bases). V was trimmed by 7 bases and J by 3 bases, leaving 10 bases between them. Germline CDR1 is SQVTM and CDR2 is ANQGSEA. This CDR3 region has 11 residues.

V usage is TRBV19 and J usage is TRBJ2-3; D perhaps matches TRBD2 (6 bases). The CDR3 totals 11 residues. The germline V gene has CDR1 LNHDA and CDR2 SQIVND (reference sequence). The V and J ends lost 7 bases and 5 bases respectively, with 7 bases between them. The CDR3 bases are TGTGCCAGTACGCGGGGAGATACGCAGTATTTT. Protein product: CASTRGDTQYF.

The table lists this clone with a count of one. CDR3 protein: CASSMDRPFSGNTIYF. CDR3 bases: TGTGCCAGCAGCATGGACAGGCCCTTCTCTGGAAACACCATATATTTT. The gene calls are TRBV7-2 and TRBJ1-3; 7 nucleotides agree with TRBD1. V gave up 5 bases and J gave up 0 bases; unmatched junction bases: 7. Germline CDR1 reads SGHTA; CDR2 reads FQGNSA. The length of the CDR3 is 16 residues.

The genes are TRBV18 and TRBJ1-4; TRBD1 matches at 8 bases. With V trimmed by 2 bases and J by 6 bases, 5 bases remained unmatched. This CDR3 spans 15 amino acids. CDR1 is KGHSH, CDR2 LQKENI, per germline. The CDR3 DNA reads as TGTGCCAGCTCACCAGCGGGACAGGTATATGAAAAACTGTTTTTT. Its protein product is CASSPAGQVYEKLFF.

For this clone: The identical CDR3 is also encoded by other nucleotide sequences in the sample. The J gene is TRBJ1-2, the V gene TRBV9; TRBD1 aligns across 8 bases. Trimming removed 4 bases from V and 0 bases from J; junction bases left unmatched: 11. The CDR3 covers 17 residues. Germline V gene sequence: CDR1 SGDLS, CDR2 YYNGEE. CDR3 coding DNA: TGTGCCAGCAGCCCGCGGACAGGGCTGATTCCTAACTATGGCTACACCTTC. Translation: CASSPRTGLIPNYGYTF.

The chain couples TRBV19 to TRBJ1-3; tentatively, D is TRBD1 (6 bases). CDR1 and CDR2 (germline): LNHDA, SQIVND (reference sequence). Between the trimmed V and J ends, which lost 1 base and 4 bases, there was a span of 11 bases. The CDR3 extends over 15 amino acids. CDR3 sequence reads: CASSIATGIGNTIYF. The CDR3 nucleotides read TGTGCCAGTAGTATAGCCACAGGGATCGGAAACACCATATATTTT.

V is TRBV19 and J is TRBJ2-3, with TRBD1 as a possible D gene (6 bases). There are 16 residues in the CDR3. Trimming took off 1 base at V and 6 bases at J, with 17 bases between the two ends. Germline CDR1 reads LNHDA; CDR2 reads SQIVND (reference sequence). The CDR3 coding sequence is TGTGCCAGTAGTATAGGGAGGCGAGGGGGATCGGATACGCAGTATTTT. It yields the protein CASSIGRRGGSDTQYF.

This chain joins TRBV7-9 and TRBJ2-1, with a possible D match to TRBD2 (5 bases). From germline, CDR1 is SEHNR and CDR2 FQNEAQ (reference sequence). Trimming took 5 bases from V and 10 from J, leaving 21 bases between them. This CDR3 is built from 15 residues. CDR3 in DNA: TGTGCCAGCAGCCCCTCGAGAGGGCCCGAAGGGGAGCAGTTCTTC. It yields the protein CASSPSRGPEGEQFF.

V gene TRBV7-9 combines with J gene TRBJ2-1, with 11 bases identical to TRBD2. V shed 2 bases and J 4 bases; nucleotides not matched to a gene: 4. Germline CDR1 and CDR2: SEHNR and FQNEAQ (reference sequence). This CDR3 comprises 16 residues. The CDR3 DNA sequence: TGTGCCAGCAGCTTATTTAGCGGGAGGGTATACAATGAGCAGTTCTTC. It yields the protein CASSLFSGRVYNEQFF.

The chain is built from TRBV19 and TRBJ1-5; maybe TRBD1 (5 bases). CDR1 is LNHDA and CDR2 is SQIVND in the germline V gene (reference sequence). The CDR3 sequence is 14 residues long. V shed 3 bases and J shed 5 bases, with 11 bases lying between them. CDR3 sequence: CASSILQTDQPQHF. CDR3 in DNA: TGTGCCAGTAGTATCCTTCAGACAGATCAGCCCCAGCATTTT.

This clone was seen just once. The rearrangement links TRBV19 to TRBJ1-5; a weak D match, TRBD1 (6 bases). The CDR3 sequence is 14 residues long. Per germline, CDR1 LNHDA and CDR2 SQIVND (reference sequence). Trimming shortened V by 1 base and J by 5 bases, and 9 bases separated the two germline ends. CDR3 coding DNA: TGTGCCAGTAGTATAGGAGGGGGGGATCAGCCCCAGCATTTT. It codes for CASSIGGGDQPQHF.

In this sample, this clone turned up once. The CDR3 DNA reads as TGTGCCAGCAGCCACTGGCACGGAGCTAATGAAAAACTGTTTTTT. Translated, it gives CASSHWHGANEKLFF. The rearrangement links TRBV14 to TRBJ1-4, with unresolved D. The length of the CDR3 is 15 residues. Trimming pared 3 bases from V and 3 bases from J, leaving 11 bases between. CDR1 SGHDN and CDR2 FVKESK come from the germline V gene.

The chain employs TRBV29-1 and TRBJ1-1; D unclear. Trimming shortened V by 6 bases and J by 4 bases, and 18 bases separated the two germline ends. This CDR3 contains 14 residues. Germline loops: CDR1 SQVTM, CDR2 ANQGSEA. CDR3 nucleotide sequence: TGCAGCGTACAGATCTCGGGGTATCGCACTGAAGCTTTCTTT. Translation gives CSVQISGYRTEAFF.

V is TRBV14 and J is TRBJ2-1, with 8 bases matching TRBD2. The CDR3 is 14 amino acids. Germline V lookup: CDR1 SGHDN, CDR2 FVKESK. V lost 6 bases and J lost 4; bases outside the gene matches: 5. CDR3 sequence reads: CASSRTSRYNEQFF. CDR3 coding DNA: TGTGCCAGCAGTAGGACTAGCAGATACAATGAGCAGTTCTTC.

This clone was seen only a few times. The chain recombines TRBV4-1 with TRBJ2-5; 12 bases fit TRBD2. This CDR3 has 15 residues. The J segment lost 5 bases and the V segment lost 1 base, leaving 2 bases of the junction unmatched. The germline V gene encodes CDR1 MGHRA and CDR2 YSYEKL. This CDR3 is CASSQGLAGDETQYF. CDR3 nucleotides: TGCGCCAGCAGCCAAGGACTAGCGGGAGACGAGACCCAGTACTTC.

The rearrangement links TRBV7-2 to TRBJ2-7; D might be TRBD2 (5 bases). The germline V and J ends were trimmed by 8 bases and 3 bases, with 17 bases remaining between them. Germline V gives CDR1 SGHTA, CDR2 FQGNSA. The CDR3 has 14 residues. The CDR3, as DNA: TGTGCCAGCTCTCTGCGGGCTCTCAACTACGAGCAGTACTTC. Encoded protein: CASSLRALNYEQYF.

J is TRBJ2-1 and V is TRBV27; D is ambiguous. The CDR3 contains 14 residues. Trimming removed 4 bases at V and 0 bases at J, with 7 bases between. Germline assignment: CDR1 MNHEY and CDR2 SMNVEV (reference sequence). The CDR3 sequence: CASSSSGSYNEQFF. The CDR3 bases are TGTGCCAGCAGTTCTAGTGGCTCCTACAATGAGCAGTTCTTC.